The clone carrying this T cell receptor beta chain has a count of ten or more. This sample is drawn from a study of T cells in Graves' hyperthyroidism and ophthalmopathy. The CDR3 totals 13 residues. In germline, CDR1 is GTSNPN, CDR2 SVGIG (reference sequence). Orbital computed tomography and thyroid ultrasound, together with serum TRAb and thyroxine and clinical symptoms, were used for diagnoses. TCR beta CDR3 sequences were amplified from RNA transcripts. TCR CDR3 regions were first amplified by RT-PCR with HTBI primers. From the multiplex PCR reads, TCRdb called clonotypes with MiXCR, one entry per CDR3 protein. The sample lists roughly 700,000 distinct CDR3 sequences; 15% to 20% were seen once.

Sequenced: blood. This receptor was obtained from a middle-aged man with Graves' hyperthyroidism. The chain recombines TRBV30 with TRBJ2-3; D unresolved. The CDR3 region has the DNA TGTGCACAAGATACCCTAAGCACAGATACGCAGTATTTT. Translated, it gives CAQDTLSTDTQYF. The full variable domain, with the rest looked up from reference TRBV30 and TRBJ2-3, is SQTIHQWPATLVQPVGSPLSLECTVEGTSNPNLYWYRQAAGRGLQLLFYSVGIGQISSEVPQNLSASRPQDRQFILSSKKLLLSDSGFYLCAQDTLSTDTQYFGPGTRLTVL.